This TCR beta chain stems from a study of shared clonotypes between healthy human individuals. The study drew its donors from healthy HIV-negative adults without recent acute infections or vaccinations. This clone was found once. The antigen remains undetermined. Germline V lookup: CDR1 MNHNS, CDR2 SASEGT. The V gene end was trimmed by 6 bases and the J gene end by 1 base; junction bases not matched to a gene: 5. The CDR3 runs 14 residues. Overall study results and limits: Clonotype sharing among the donors was expected to vary with sequencing depth.

Sequencing used immunoSEQ multiplex PCR; TCRdb keeps in-frame clones, though not all of them. The data hold about 300,000 clones, with roughly 70% observed a single time. The clonotype comes from a young man in good health. The chain uses TRBV6-1 and TRBJ2-7, with TRBD1 matching 8 bases. Sequencing was performed on memory CD4+ T cells sorted from blood. The subset denotes: CD45RA-negative fraction. The CDR3 bases are TGTGCCAGCAGACCAGGACAGGGATCCTACGAGCAGTACTTC. Its translation is CASRPGQGSYEQYF.